Sequencing of this T cell receptor (beta chain) was carried out in a study of PD-L1 blockade in urothelial cancer. Study summary: In about 2014 therapy began: atezolizumab 1,200 mg intravenously every 3 weeks. Patients with male sex and bladder-origin urothelial cancer accounted for about 90% of the 29 enrolled.

Time point meaning: peripheral blood 6 weeks after treatment start. With regard to this clone: What it binds is not known. Different DNA sequences within this sample yield the same CDR3.

Points from the study as a whole: Below-median blood TCR clonality before treatment forecast better survival.

Clones were read by immunoSEQ multiplex PCR, and TCRdb kept only the in-frame ones, dropping some. The sample comprises 72,000 or so clones, more than 70% of which are singletons, and roughly 12% rests with the top ten. V shed 4 bases, J shed 2 bases, and the junction held 7 bases outside the gene matches. In germline, CDR1 is SGHRS, CDR2 YFSETQ. CDR3 length: 16 residues. V usage is TRBV5-1 and J usage is TRBJ2-2, with 8 bases identical to TRBD1. Sequences were derived from PBMCs, sampled around atezolizumab (anti-PD-L1) treatment. The sequence was obtained from a man aged 55 to 70 with urothelial cancer. The CDR3 sequence is CASSLGTGTNTGELFF. The CDR3 DNA reads TGCGCCAGCAGCCTGGGGACAGGAACTAACACCGGGGAGCTGTTTTTT.